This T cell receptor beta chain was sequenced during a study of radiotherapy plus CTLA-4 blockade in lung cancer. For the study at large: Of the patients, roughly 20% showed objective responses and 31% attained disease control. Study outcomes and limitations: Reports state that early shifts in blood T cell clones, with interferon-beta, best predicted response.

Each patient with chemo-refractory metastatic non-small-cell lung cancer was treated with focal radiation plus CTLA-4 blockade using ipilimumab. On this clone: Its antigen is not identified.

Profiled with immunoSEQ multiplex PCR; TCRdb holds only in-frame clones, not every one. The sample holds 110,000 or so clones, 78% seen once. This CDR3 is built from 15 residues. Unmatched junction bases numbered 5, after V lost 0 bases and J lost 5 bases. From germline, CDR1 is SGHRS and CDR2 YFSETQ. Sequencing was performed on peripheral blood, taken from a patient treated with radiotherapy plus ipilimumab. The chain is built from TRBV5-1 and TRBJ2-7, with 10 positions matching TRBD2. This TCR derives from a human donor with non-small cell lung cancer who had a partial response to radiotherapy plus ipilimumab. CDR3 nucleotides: TGCGCCAGCAGCTTGGCTAGCGGGAGCGGGCACGAGCAGTACTTC. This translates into CASSLASGSGHEQYF.